Listed below are T cell receptor beta chains from one sample, sequenced in a study of blood T cell repertoires in COVID-19. Produced via immunoSEQ multiplex PCR; TCRdb's table is partial and in-frame only. The table includes 440,000 or so clones, approximately 89% detected once. Material for sequencing was peripheral blood. Receptors originate from a woman aged 40 to 49 with COVID-19, enrolled during active disease. Each CDR3 is given with its conserved first and last residue. Fields, in order: D gene, J gene, clone size, V gene, CDR3 protein, CDR3 DNA. A D gene is named only where the DNA matches it firmly. Clone size is stated in some rows and not others, as once, few, many or a class when expanded.

d_call: -
j_call: TRBJ2-3
clone_size: -
v_call: TRBV2
cdr3_aa: CAGDQGDTQYF
cdr3_nt: TGTGCCGGGGACCAGGGGGATACGCAGTATTTT

d_call: TRBD1
j_call: TRBJ1-1
clone_size: few
v_call: TRBV3-1/TRBV3-2
cdr3_aa: CASSQTGGNTEAFF
cdr3_nt: TGTGCCAGCAGCCAAACAGGGGGGAACACTGAAGCTTTCTTT

d_call: TRBD1
j_call: TRBJ1-6
clone_size: -
v_call: TRBV4-3
cdr3_aa: CASSLTYGQGKYLNSPLHF
cdr3_nt: TGCGCCAGCAGCCTGACATACGGACAGGGAAAATACTTAAATTCACCCCTCCACTTT

d_call: -
j_call: TRBJ2-3
clone_size: -
v_call: TRBV9
cdr3_aa: CASSVLGSGATDTQYF
cdr3_nt: TGTGCCAGCAGCGTATTGGGTAGCGGTGCCACAGATACGCAGTATTTT

d_call: TRBD2
j_call: TRBJ2-7
clone_size: -
v_call: TRBV6-5
cdr3_aa: CASSIGGDYEQYF
cdr3_nt: TGTGCCAGCAGTATCGGGGGGGATTACGAGCAGTACTTC

d_call: -
j_call: TRBJ2-7
clone_size: -
v_call: TRBV27
cdr3_aa: CASSLATGWEQYF
cdr3_nt: TGTGCCAGCAGTTTGGCAACAGGTTGGGAGCAGTACTTC

d_call: TRBD1
j_call: TRBJ2-5
clone_size: few
v_call: TRBV5-6
cdr3_aa: CASSFWDRRETQYF
cdr3_nt: TGTGCCAGCAGCTTCTGGGACAGGCGGGAGACCCAGTACTTC

d_call: TRBD1
j_call: TRBJ1-6
clone_size: -
v_call: TRBV27
cdr3_aa: CASSFSGQGFSPLHF
cdr3_nt: TGTGCCAGCAGTTTCTCGGGACAGGGCTTTTCACCCCTCCACTTT

d_call: -
j_call: TRBJ1-2
clone_size: -
v_call: TRBV27
cdr3_aa: CASRGRPYGYTF
cdr3_nt: TGTGCCAGCAGGGGGCGTCCCTATGGCTACACCTTC

d_call: TRBD1
j_call: TRBJ1-1
clone_size: -
v_call: TRBV5-1
cdr3_aa: CASSSGQAGRFVNTEAFF
cdr3_nt: TGCGCCAGCAGCTCAGGACAGGCCGGAAGGTTTGTTAACACTGAAGCTTTCTTT

d_call: -
j_call: TRBJ1-6
clone_size: -
v_call: TRBV7-2
cdr3_aa: CASSLTGTMGTPLHF
cdr3_nt: TGTGCCAGCAGCTTAACCGGGACTATGGGAACACCCCTCCACTTT

d_call: -
j_call: TRBJ1-1
clone_size: -
v_call: TRBV6-5
cdr3_aa: CASIGNTEAFF
cdr3_nt: TGTGCCAGCATCGGGAACACTGAAGCTTTCTTT

d_call: -
j_call: TRBJ2-2
clone_size: -
v_call: TRBV5-1
cdr3_aa: CASSIDGQGNTGELFF
cdr3_nt: TGCGCCAGCAGCATTGATGGGCAGGGAAACACCGGGGAGCTGTTTTTT

d_call: -
j_call: TRBJ2-5
clone_size: -
v_call: TRBV28
cdr3_aa: CASSPHPGETQYF
cdr3_nt: TGTGCCAGCAGCCCTCACCCGGGGGAGACCCAGTACTTC

d_call: TRBD1
j_call: TRBJ1-1
clone_size: -
v_call: TRBV7-9
cdr3_aa: CASSLGRTGFMNTEAFF
cdr3_nt: TGTGCCAGCAGCTTAGGTAGGACAGGTTTTATGAACACTGAAGCTTTCTTT

d_call: -
j_call: TRBJ2-5
clone_size: -
v_call: TRBV19
cdr3_aa: CASSAAGQEGTQYF
cdr3_nt: TGTGCCAGTAGTGCGGCCGGACAGGAGGGGACCCAGTACTTC

d_call: -
j_call: TRBJ1-4
clone_size: -
v_call: TRBV27
cdr3_aa: CASSPWGVRNEKLFF
cdr3_nt: TGTGCCAGCAGTCCCTGGGGGGTACGGAATGAAAAACTGTTTTTT

d_call: TRBD2
j_call: TRBJ2-2
clone_size: -
v_call: TRBV27
cdr3_aa: CASSAVPSGGRLGKLFF
cdr3_nt: TGTGCCAGCAGTGCCGTACCGTCGGGAGGGCGGCTGGGGAAGCTGTTTTTT

d_call: TRBD1
j_call: TRBJ2-2
clone_size: -
v_call: TRBV9
cdr3_aa: CASSPFSSYRGQSTGELFF
cdr3_nt: TGTGCCAGCAGCCCTTTCAGTAGTTACAGGGGGCAGAGCACCGGGGAGCTGTTTTTT

d_call: TRBD1
j_call: TRBJ1-5
clone_size: once
v_call: TRBV3-1/TRBV3-2
cdr3_aa: CASSLSLQGAHSNQPQHF
cdr3_nt: TGTGCCAGCAGCCTTTCACTTCAGGGGGCCCATAGCAATCAGCCCCAGCATTTT

d_call: TRBD1
j_call: TRBJ1-3
clone_size: -
v_call: TRBV30
cdr3_aa: CAWSVSRQGRLAGNTIYF
cdr3_nt: TGTGCCTGGAGTGTGAGTAGACAGGGGAGACTAGCTGGAAACACCATATATTTT

d_call: TRBD2
j_call: TRBJ2-1
clone_size: few
v_call: TRBV24-1
cdr3_aa: CATSGSGTHEQFF
cdr3_nt: TGTGCCACCAGTGGTAGCGGGACTCATGAGCAGTTCTTC

d_call: TRBD1
j_call: TRBJ2-3
clone_size: once
v_call: TRBV3-1/TRBV3-2
cdr3_aa: CASSPTPGQGAVRTGTDTQYF
cdr3_nt: TGTGCCAGCAGTCCTACCCCGGGACAGGGGGCTGTCAGAACGGGTACAGATACGCAGTATTTT

d_call: -
j_call: TRBJ2-1
clone_size: -
v_call: TRBV5-5
cdr3_aa: CASSWSVTTDNEQFF
cdr3_nt: TGTGCCAGCAGCTGGTCGGTAACGACAGACAATGAGCAGTTCTTC

d_call: TRBD2
j_call: TRBJ2-1
clone_size: -
v_call: TRBV7-3
cdr3_aa: CASSLRASGVNEQFF
cdr3_nt: TGTGCCAGCAGCTTAAGGGCTAGCGGGGTTAATGAGCAGTTCTTC

d_call: TRBD2
j_call: TRBJ2-1
clone_size: -
v_call: TRBV7-8
cdr3_aa: CASSSASGRVYNEQFF
cdr3_nt: TGTGCCAGCAGCTCCGCTAGCGGGAGGGTCTACAATGAGCAGTTCTTC

d_call: TRBD2
j_call: TRBJ2-1
clone_size: -
v_call: TRBV29-1
cdr3_aa: CSAPRTSGSIHEQFF
cdr3_nt: TGCAGCGCCCCAAGGACTAGCGGGAGCATCCATGAGCAGTTCTTC

d_call: -
j_call: TRBJ2-5
clone_size: -
v_call: TRBV25-1
cdr3_aa: CASSDSRVPGETQYF
cdr3_nt: TGTGCCAGCAGTGACTCGAGGGTCCCTGGGGAGACCCAGTACTTC

d_call: -
j_call: TRBJ1-3
clone_size: once
v_call: TRBV15
cdr3_aa: CATSRRGPGNTIYF
cdr3_nt: TGTGCCACCAGCAGGAGAGGGCCTGGAAACACCATATATTTT

d_call: TRBD2
j_call: TRBJ2-1
clone_size: -
v_call: TRBV5-5
cdr3_aa: CASSTSVSYNEQFF
cdr3_nt: TGTGCCAGCAGCACTAGCGTCTCCTACAATGAGCAGTTCTTC

d_call: TRBD2
j_call: TRBJ2-7
clone_size: -
v_call: TRBV27
cdr3_aa: CASSRPGLAGNYEQYF
cdr3_nt: TGTGCCAGCTCCCGCCCGGGACTAGCGGGGAACTACGAGCAGTACTTC

d_call: -
j_call: TRBJ1-6
clone_size: -
v_call: TRBV11-2
cdr3_aa: CASSPRQLFNSPLHF
cdr3_nt: TGTGCCAGCAGCCCACGACAGCTGTTTAATTCACCCCTCCACTTT

d_call: -
j_call: TRBJ2-3
clone_size: -
v_call: TRBV7-2
cdr3_aa: CASSLTRAFTDTQYF
cdr3_nt: TGTGCCAGCAGCTTAACCAGGGCCTTCACAGATACGCAGTATTTT

d_call: -
j_call: TRBJ2-1
clone_size: -
v_call: TRBV11-2
cdr3_aa: CASSSERWGEQFF
cdr3_nt: TGTGCCAGCAGCTCCGAGCGGTGGGGTGAGCAGTTCTTC

d_call: TRBD1
j_call: TRBJ2-7
clone_size: -
v_call: TRBV30
cdr3_aa: CAWSVRTGGEYF
cdr3_nt: TGTGCCTGGAGTGTAAGGACAGGGGGCGAGTACTTC

d_call: TRBD1
j_call: TRBJ1-5
clone_size: few
v_call: TRBV5-8
cdr3_aa: CASSWDRDQPQHF
cdr3_nt: TGTGCCAGCAGTTGGGACAGGGATCAGCCCCAGCATTTT

d_call: TRBD1
j_call: TRBJ1-2
clone_size: -
v_call: TRBV7-9
cdr3_aa: CASSLGQGVHYGYTF
cdr3_nt: TGTGCCAGCAGCTTAGGACAGGGGGTGCACTATGGCTACACCTTC

d_call: -
j_call: TRBJ2-7
clone_size: once
v_call: TRBV7-9
cdr3_aa: CASSPQRTTYEQYF
cdr3_nt: TGTGCCAGCAGCCCCCAGCGCACCACCTACGAGCAGTACTTC

d_call: TRBD1
j_call: TRBJ1-4
clone_size: -
v_call: TRBV7-2
cdr3_aa: CASSQGQGGEKLFF
cdr3_nt: TGTGCCAGCAGCCAGGGACAGGGAGGTGAAAAACTGTTTTTT

d_call: TRBD2
j_call: TRBJ2-7
clone_size: once
v_call: TRBV2
cdr3_aa: CASLSGGGYEQYF
cdr3_nt: TGTGCCAGCCTCTCGGGAGGGGGTTACGAGCAGTACTTC

d_call: -
j_call: TRBJ2-5
clone_size: -
v_call: TRBV7-2
cdr3_aa: CASRGQIQETQYF
cdr3_nt: TGTGCCAGCAGAGGACAAATCCAAGAGACCCAGTACTTC

d_call: TRBD1
j_call: TRBJ2-3
clone_size: -
v_call: TRBV5-1
cdr3_aa: CASSSRVHLEAGTGGSTQYF
cdr3_nt: TGCGCCAGCAGCTCCCGGGTCCATCTTGAGGCCGGGACAGGGGGTTCGACGCAGTATTTT

d_call: TRBD1
j_call: TRBJ1-5
clone_size: -
v_call: TRBV6-9
cdr3_aa: CASSYPRQGVQNQPQHF
cdr3_nt: TGTGCCAGCAGTTACCCTCGACAGGGGGTTCAGAATCAGCCCCAGCATTTT

d_call: -
j_call: TRBJ1-5
clone_size: -
v_call: TRBV28
cdr3_aa: CASRPEYYSNQPQHF
cdr3_nt: TGTGCCAGCAGACCGGAGTACTATAGCAATCAGCCCCAGCATTTT

d_call: -
j_call: TRBJ1-2
clone_size: -
v_call: TRBV4-3
cdr3_aa: CASSQGDSSGGLSGYTF
cdr3_nt: TGCGCCAGCAGCCAAGGGGACTCCAGTGGGGGTCTGAGCGGCTACACCTTC

d_call: TRBD1
j_call: TRBJ2-1
clone_size: -
v_call: TRBV7-9
cdr3_aa: CASSSIRDRGGGEQFF
cdr3_nt: TGTGCCAGCAGCTCTATCCGGGACAGGGGAGGCGGTGAGCAGTTCTTC

d_call: -
j_call: TRBJ1-5
clone_size: many
v_call: TRBV7-2
cdr3_aa: CASSLVTKANQPQHF
cdr3_nt: TGTGCCAGCAGCTTAGTGACAAAGGCAAATCAGCCCCAGCATTTT

d_call: TRBD2
j_call: TRBJ2-1
clone_size: once
v_call: TRBV5-1
cdr3_aa: CASSRRQREVGEQFF
cdr3_nt: TGCGCCAGCAGCCGCCGGCAGCGGGAGGTCGGTGAGCAGTTCTTC